The 19 T cell receptor beta chains in this list originate from one sample, sequenced in a study of identical twins. TCRdb reprocessed the 5' RACE reads with MiXCR, giving one entry per CDR3 protein. This sample carries 500,000 to 650,000 distinct CDR3 sequences, around 22% of them seen once, and the ten largest clones take approximately 0.49%. This sample was also put to use in a study of yellow fever vaccine responses in identical twins.

Sequencing was done on a sample of CD4+ T cells sorted from blood. These receptors all come from a woman aged 18-29 years in good health.

The V call is TRBV6-1, the J call TRBJ2-3, with D unresolved. The V end was cut by 3 bases, the J end by 2 bases, with 9 bases between. Germline V CDR1 and CDR2: MNHNS, SASEGT. This CDR3 region has 14 residues. This CDR3 reads CASSDRSSTDTQYF. The CDR3 nucleotides read TGTGCCAGCAGTGACAGGTCCTCCACAGATACGCAGTATTTT.

The V call is TRBV6-6, the J call TRBJ2-1; maybe TRBD2 (5 bases). CDR1 is MNHNY and CDR2 is SVGAGI in the germline V gene (reference sequence). The germline V and J ends were trimmed by 5 bases and 10 bases, with 15 bases remaining between them. The CDR3 is 13 residues long. CDR3 amino acids: CASSRTFPEEQFF. Written as DNA, the CDR3 is TGTGCCAGCAGTCGGACTTTCCCTGAGGAGCAGTTCTTC.

CDR3 DNA: TGCAGTGCCAGACTTTCGCCCTACGAGCAGTACTTC. Amino acids: CSARLSPYEQYF. This chain joins TRBV20-1 and TRBJ2-7, with D unresolved. Between the trimmed V and J ends, which lost 6 bases and 2 bases, there was a span of 11 bases. The CDR3 has 12 residues. In germline, CDR1 is DFQATT, CDR2 SNEGSKA (reference sequence).

This clonotype occurred a few times. The V and J genes are TRBV7-9 and TRBJ1-5, with D unclear. CDR1 and CDR2 from the germline V gene are SEHNR and FQNEAQ (reference sequence). Trimming shortened V by 5 bases and J by 3 bases, and 8 bases separated the two germline ends. This CDR3 spans 13 amino acids. CDR3: CASSQSNNQPQHF. DNA of the CDR3: TGTGCCAGCAGCCAGTCCAACAATCAGCCCCAGCATTTT. Based on the CDR3 plus reference TRBV7-9 and TRBJ1-5, the full variable domain is DTGVSQNPRHKITKRGQNVTFRCDPISEHNRLYWYRQTLGQGPEFLTYFQNEAQLEKSRLLSDRFSAERPKGSFSTLEIQRTEQGDSAMYLCASSQSNNQPQHFGDGTRLSIL.

This sequence joins TRBV5-5 and TRBJ2-1, with 12 bases matching TRBD2. Per germline, CDR1 SGHKS and CDR2 YYEKEE (reference sequence). The CDR3 loop spans 14 amino acids. V trimming: 9 bases; J trimming: 6 bases; junction bases outside the gene matches: 7. Here the CDR3 reads CATSLAGGLNEQFF. In DNA, the CDR3 is TGTGCCACCTCCCTAGCGGGAGGGCTCAATGAGCAGTTCTTC.

This chain connects TRBV18 to TRBJ1-5; 7 positions agree with TRBD1. Germline V CDR1 and CDR2: KGHSH, LQKENI. V dropped 2 bases and J dropped 7; count of bases not matched to a gene: 5. The CDR3 length is 14 residues. CDR3 residues: CASSPTGAKQPQHF. CDR3 in DNA: TGTGCCAGCTCACCAACAGGGGCAAAACAGCCCCAGCATTTT.

The chain carries TRBV6-1 and TRBJ2-3; maybe TRBD1 (5 bases). V was trimmed by 6 bases and J by 0 bases, leaving 10 bases between them. The germline CDR1 and CDR2 sequences are MNHNS and SASEGT. The CDR3 is made up of 14 amino acids. The CDR3 region is CASSRTRSTDTQYF. Written as DNA, the CDR3 is TGTGCCAGCAGCAGGACAAGAAGCACAGATACGCAGTATTTT.

This clonotype showed up just once. This chain joins TRBV18 and TRBJ2-1, with a tentative D call TRBD1 (5 bases). Germline CDR1 and CDR2: KGHSH and LQKENI. The CDR3 spans 14 residues. V was pared by 3 bases and J by 8 bases, with 14 bases between. The CDR3 DNA follows: TGTGCCAGCTCACCGACAGTGGGGTTGGATGAGCAGTTCTTC. It translates to CASSPTVGLDEQFF.

This clonotype was picked up a small number of times. V is TRBV6-1 and J is TRBJ1-3, with TRBD1 as a possible D gene (5 bases). From germline, CDR1 is MNHNS and CDR2 SASEGT. This CDR3 has 15 amino acids. Trimming took 7 bases from V and 0 from J, leaving 13 bases between them. The CDR3 DNA sequence: TGTGCCAGCACCGGGGGACCGAACTCTGGAAACACCATATATTTT. This codes for CASTGGPNSGNTIYF.

The chain links TRBV7-6 to TRBJ2-7; D call uncertain. The CDR3 length is 11 residues. Per the germline V gene, CDR1 is SGHVS and CDR2 is FNYEAQ. The V and J ends lost 1 base and 4 bases respectively, with 2 bases between them. In DNA form, the CDR3 reads TGTGCCAGCAGCTTAGAATACGAGCAGTACGTC. It encodes CASSLEYEQYV.

The chain has TRBV5-8 and TRBJ2-1; the D gene could be TRBD1 or TRBD2 (5 bases each). Germline CDR1 reads SGHTS; CDR2 reads YDEGEE. With 4 bases removed from V and 3 bases from J, the gap between germline ends came to 14 bases. The CDR3 loop spans 15 amino acids. Here the CDR3 reads CASSPRDHFYNEQFF. Written as DNA, the CDR3 is TGTGCCAGCAGCCCTAGGGACCATTTCTACAATGAGCAGTTCTTC.

This clonotype has more than one count but fewer than ten. The J gene is TRBJ2-7, the V gene TRBV29-1; 9 nucleotides align to TRBD2. Germline V gives CDR1 SQVTM, CDR2 ANQGSEA. Losses at the gene ends were 8 bases for V and 0 bases for J; bases not matched to a gene: 11. This CDR3 spans 15 amino acids. The CDR3 is CSSPPISGGSYEQYF. CDR3 bases: TGCAGCTCCCCACCGATTAGCGGGGGCTCCTACGAGCAGTACTTC.

This rearrangement joins TRBV4-2 to TRBJ2-7; 8 nucleotides line up with TRBD2. The CDR3 is 15 amino acids. Trimming at V came to 7 bases and at J to 4 bases, leaving 12 bases not matched to a gene. Germline CDR1 reads LGHNA; CDR2 reads YNFKEQ. CDR3 nucleotides: TGTGCCAGCAACCCTGGGGGTAGCGGGATTTACGAGCAGTACTTC. Protein: CASNPGGSGIYEQYF.

In its sample, this clonotype was seen a few times. V usage is TRBV4-2 and J usage is TRBJ2-1; D ambiguous. The CDR3 contains 15 residues. CDR1 LGHNA and CDR2 YNFKEQ come from the germline V gene. V lost 0 bases, J lost 9 bases, and 15 bases lay in between. In DNA, the CDR3 is TGTGCCAGCAGCCAAGACTACGGGCTAGTTGGTGAGCAGTTCTTC. Its translation: CASSQDYGLVGEQFF.

V usage is TRBV6-6 and J usage is TRBJ1-2; 7 bases align to TRBD1. This CDR3 region has 12 residues. The trim removed 5 bases at V and 5 bases at J, leaving 2 bases unmatched. Germline V gives CDR1 MNHNY, CDR2 SVGAGI (reference sequence). CDR3 in DNA: TGTGCCAGCAGTACAGGGGAGTATGGCTACACCTTC. It encodes CASSTGEYGYTF.

CDR3 nucleotides: TGTGCCAGCAGTTTTTGGACGTTTGTCAAAAGGCGGGAGGGCCACTACGAGCAGTACTTC. This gives the protein CASSFWTFVKRREGHYEQYF. The rearrangement joins TRBV12-3 or TRBV12-4 to TRBJ2-7; 9 nucleotides line up with TRBD2. The CDR3 sequence is 20 residues long. V trimming: 3 bases; J trimming: 3 bases; junction bases outside the gene matches: 21.

In its sample, this clonotype was seen once. This chain links TRBV6-1 with TRBJ2-1; 14 nucleotides agree with TRBD2. CDR3 length: 17 amino acids. The J segment lost 6 bases and the V segment lost 4 bases, leaving 8 bases of the junction unmatched. Germline V lookup: CDR1 MNHNS, CDR2 SASEGT. This CDR3 is CASSATSGTSGSNEQFF. Here the CDR3 DNA reads TGTGCCAGCAGTGCAACTTCCGGGACTAGCGGGAGCAATGAGCAGTTCTTC.

The chain links TRBV5-1 to TRBJ2-7; 9 bases agree with TRBD1. The junction had 14 bases not matched to a gene; V was cut back by 3 bases and J by 1 base. The CDR3 is 18 residues long. CDR1 is SGHRS and CDR2 is YFSETQ in the germline V gene. The CDR3 loop is CASSSLGTGHFLSYEQYV. CDR3 bases: TGCGCCAGCAGCTCCCTAGGGACAGGGCATTTTCTTTCCTACGAGCAGTACGTC.

The rearrangement uses TRBV6-7 and TRBJ2-7; D possibly corresponds to TRBD1 (5 bases). TRBV6-7 is an ORF for which the function is uncertain. CDR3 size: 15 residues. Trimming stripped 6 bases from V and 3 bases from J, with 18 bases between. CDR3 DNA: TGTGCCAGCAGCCTCAGGGAAAAGCTCTACTACGAGCAGTACGTC. Encoded protein: CASSLREKLYYEQYV.